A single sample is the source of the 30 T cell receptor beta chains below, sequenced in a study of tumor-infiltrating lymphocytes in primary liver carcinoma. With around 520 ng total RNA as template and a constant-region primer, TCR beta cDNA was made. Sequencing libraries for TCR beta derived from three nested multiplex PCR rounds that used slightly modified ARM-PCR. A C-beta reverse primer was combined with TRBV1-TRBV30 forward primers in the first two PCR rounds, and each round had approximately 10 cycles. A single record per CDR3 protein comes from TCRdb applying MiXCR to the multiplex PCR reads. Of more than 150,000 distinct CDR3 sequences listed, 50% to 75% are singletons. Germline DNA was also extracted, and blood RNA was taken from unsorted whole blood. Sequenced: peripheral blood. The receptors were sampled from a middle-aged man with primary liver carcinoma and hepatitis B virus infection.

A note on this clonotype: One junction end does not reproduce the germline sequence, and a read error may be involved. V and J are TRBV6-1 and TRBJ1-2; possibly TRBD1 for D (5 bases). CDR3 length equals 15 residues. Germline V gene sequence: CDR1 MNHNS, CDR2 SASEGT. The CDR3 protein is CASSEAGRGSYGYTF. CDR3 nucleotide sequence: TGTGCCAGCAGTGAGGCAGGGAGGGGAAGCTATGGGTACACCTTC.

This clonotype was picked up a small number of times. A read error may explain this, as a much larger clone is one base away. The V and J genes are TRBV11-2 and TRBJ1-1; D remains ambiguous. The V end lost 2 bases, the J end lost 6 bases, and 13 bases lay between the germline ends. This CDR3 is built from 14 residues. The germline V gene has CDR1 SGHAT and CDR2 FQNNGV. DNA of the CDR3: TGTGCCAGCAGCTTAAGTGGGGTGTCCGCTGAAGCTTTCTTT. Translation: CASSLSGVSAEAFF.

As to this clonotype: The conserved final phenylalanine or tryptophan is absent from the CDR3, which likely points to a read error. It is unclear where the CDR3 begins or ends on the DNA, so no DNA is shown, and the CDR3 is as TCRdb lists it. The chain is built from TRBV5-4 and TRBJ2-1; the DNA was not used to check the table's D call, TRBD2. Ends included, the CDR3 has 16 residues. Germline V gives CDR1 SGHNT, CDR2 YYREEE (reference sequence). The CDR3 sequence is CASSLEGRRTSGTSEI.

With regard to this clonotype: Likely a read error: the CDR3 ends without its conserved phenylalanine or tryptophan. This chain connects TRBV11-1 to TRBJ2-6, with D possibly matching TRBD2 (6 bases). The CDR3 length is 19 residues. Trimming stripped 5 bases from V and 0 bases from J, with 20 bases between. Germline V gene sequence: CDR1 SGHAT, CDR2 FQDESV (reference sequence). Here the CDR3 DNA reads TGTGCCAGCAGCCCCCGGGGGAGCGGTGTTAGCTCTGGGGCCAACGTCCTGACTTCC. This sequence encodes CASSPRGSGVSSGANVLTS.

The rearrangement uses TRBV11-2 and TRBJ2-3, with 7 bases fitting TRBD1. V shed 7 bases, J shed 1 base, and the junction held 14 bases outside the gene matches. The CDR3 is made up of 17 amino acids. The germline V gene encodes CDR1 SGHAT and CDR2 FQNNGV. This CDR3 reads CASNFGGGTGGTDTQYF. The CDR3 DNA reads TGTGCCAGCAACTTTGGCGGAGGAACAGGGGGCACAGATACGCAGTATTTT.

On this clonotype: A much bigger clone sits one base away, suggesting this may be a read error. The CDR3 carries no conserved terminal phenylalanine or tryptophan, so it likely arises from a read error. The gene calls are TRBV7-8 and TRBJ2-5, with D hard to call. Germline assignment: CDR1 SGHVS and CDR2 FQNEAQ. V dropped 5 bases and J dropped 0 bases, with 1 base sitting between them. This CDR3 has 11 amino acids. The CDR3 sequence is CASSDQETQYL. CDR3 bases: TGTGCCAGCAGCGACCAAGAGACCCAGTACCTC.

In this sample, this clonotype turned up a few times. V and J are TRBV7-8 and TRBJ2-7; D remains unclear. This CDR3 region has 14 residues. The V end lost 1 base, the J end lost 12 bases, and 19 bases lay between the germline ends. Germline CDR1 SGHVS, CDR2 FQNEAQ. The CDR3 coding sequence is TGTGCCAGCAGCTTAGAGATAAACTCCTACGAACGGTACTTC. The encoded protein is CASSLEINSYERYF.

The CDR3 DNA follows: TGTGCCAGCAGCTTTACAAAAGGAGATACGCAGTATTTT. Translated, it gives CASSFTKGDTQYF. V usage is TRBV7-3 and J usage is TRBJ2-3; D call uncertain. The CDR3 sequence is 13 residues long. The germline V and J ends were trimmed by 3 bases and 5 bases, with 9 bases remaining between them. In germline, CDR1 is SGHTA, CDR2 FQGTGA. The full variable domain, its missing parts supplied by reference TRBV7-3 and TRBJ2-3, is GAGVSQTPSNKVTEKGKYVELRCDPISGHTALYWYRQSLGQGPEFLIYFQGTGAADDSGLPNDRFFAVRPEGSVSTLKIQRTERGDSAVYLCASSFTKGDTQYFGPGTRLTVL.

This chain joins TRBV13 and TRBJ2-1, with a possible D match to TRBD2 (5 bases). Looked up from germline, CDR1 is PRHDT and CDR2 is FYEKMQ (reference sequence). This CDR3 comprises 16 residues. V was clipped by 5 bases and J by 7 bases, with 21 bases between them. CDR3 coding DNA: TGTGCCAGCAGCCCGCGGAGTGGGAGTGGGCATAATGAGCAGTTCTTC. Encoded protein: CASSPRSGSGHNEQFF.

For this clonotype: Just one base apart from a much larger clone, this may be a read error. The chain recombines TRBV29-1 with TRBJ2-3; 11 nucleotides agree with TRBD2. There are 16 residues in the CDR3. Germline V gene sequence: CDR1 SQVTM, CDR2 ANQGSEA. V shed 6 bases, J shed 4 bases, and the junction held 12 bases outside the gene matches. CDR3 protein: CSVKPVSGGEPDTQYF. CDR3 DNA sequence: TGCAGCGTGAAACCCGTTAGCGGGGGGGAGCCAGATACGCAGTATTTT.

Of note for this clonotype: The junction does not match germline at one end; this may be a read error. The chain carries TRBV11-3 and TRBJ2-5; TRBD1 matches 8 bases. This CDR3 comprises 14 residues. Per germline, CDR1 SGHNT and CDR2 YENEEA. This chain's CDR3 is CATSPVDREETQYF. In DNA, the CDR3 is TGTGCCACCAGCCCGGTGGACAGGGAAGAGACCCAGTACTTC.

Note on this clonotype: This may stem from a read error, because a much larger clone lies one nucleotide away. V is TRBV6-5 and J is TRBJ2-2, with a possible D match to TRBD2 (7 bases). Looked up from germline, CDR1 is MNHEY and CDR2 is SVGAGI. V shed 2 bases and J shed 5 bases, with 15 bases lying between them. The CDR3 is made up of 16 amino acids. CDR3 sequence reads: CASSYDGEGGTGELFF. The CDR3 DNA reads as TGTGCCAGCAGTTACGATGGAGAGGGGGGGACCGGGGAGCTGTTTTTT.

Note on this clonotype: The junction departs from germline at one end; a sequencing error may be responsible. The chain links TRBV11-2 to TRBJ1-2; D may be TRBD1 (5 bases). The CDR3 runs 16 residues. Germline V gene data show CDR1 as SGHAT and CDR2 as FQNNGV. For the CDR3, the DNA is TGCGCCAGCAGCTTAGATCCCCAGGGTCCTATCTATGGCCACACCTTC. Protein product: CASSLDPQGPIYGHTF.

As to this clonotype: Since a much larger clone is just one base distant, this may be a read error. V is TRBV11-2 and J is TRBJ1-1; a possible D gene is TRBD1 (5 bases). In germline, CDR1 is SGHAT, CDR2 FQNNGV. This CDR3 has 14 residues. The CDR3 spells CAGSPWNEGTEAFF. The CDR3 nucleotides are TGTGCCGGCAGCCCCTGGAATGAGGGGACTGAAGCTTTCTTT.

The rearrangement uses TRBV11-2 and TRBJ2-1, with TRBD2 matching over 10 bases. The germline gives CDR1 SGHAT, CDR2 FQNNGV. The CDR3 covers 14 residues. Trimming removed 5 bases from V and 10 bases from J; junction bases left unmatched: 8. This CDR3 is CASSPLAGAGEQFF. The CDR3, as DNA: TGTGCCAGCAGCCCCCTAGCGGGAGCAGGGGAGCAGTTCTTC.

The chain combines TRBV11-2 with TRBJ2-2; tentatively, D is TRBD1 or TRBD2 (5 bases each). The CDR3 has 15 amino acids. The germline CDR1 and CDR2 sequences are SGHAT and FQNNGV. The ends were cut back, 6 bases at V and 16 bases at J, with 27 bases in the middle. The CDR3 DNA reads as TGTGCCAGCAGGCCCGTTGGGGGAAGCACCGGGGAACCGTTTTTT. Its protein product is CASRPVGGSTGEPFF.

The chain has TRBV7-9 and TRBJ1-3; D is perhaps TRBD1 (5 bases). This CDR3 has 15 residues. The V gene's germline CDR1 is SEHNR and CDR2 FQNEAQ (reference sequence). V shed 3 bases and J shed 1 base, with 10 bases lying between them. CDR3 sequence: CASSLSSGSGNTIYF. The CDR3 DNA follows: TGTGCCAGCAGCTTGAGCTCAGGGTCTGGAAACACCATATATTTT.

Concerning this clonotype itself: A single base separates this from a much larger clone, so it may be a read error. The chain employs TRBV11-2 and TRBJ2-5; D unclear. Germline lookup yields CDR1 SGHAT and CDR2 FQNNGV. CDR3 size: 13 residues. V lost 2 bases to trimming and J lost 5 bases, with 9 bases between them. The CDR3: CASSLWYRETQYF. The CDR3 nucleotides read TGTGCCAGCAGCTTATGGTATAGGGAGACCCAGTACTTC.

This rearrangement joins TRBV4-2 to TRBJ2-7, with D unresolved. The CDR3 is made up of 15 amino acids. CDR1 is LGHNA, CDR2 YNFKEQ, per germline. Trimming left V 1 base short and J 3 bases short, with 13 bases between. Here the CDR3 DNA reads TGTGCCAGCAGCCAAGTTCCCCGAGATTTCTACGAGCAGTACTTC. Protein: CASSQVPRDFYEQYF.

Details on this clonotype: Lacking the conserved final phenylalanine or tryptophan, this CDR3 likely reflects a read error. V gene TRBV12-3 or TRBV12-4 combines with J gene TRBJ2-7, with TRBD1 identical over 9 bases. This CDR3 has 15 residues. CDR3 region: CANSQLGQGAYEQYL. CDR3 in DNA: TGTGCCAACAGTCAATTGGGACAGGGCGCCTACGAGCAGTACTTA.

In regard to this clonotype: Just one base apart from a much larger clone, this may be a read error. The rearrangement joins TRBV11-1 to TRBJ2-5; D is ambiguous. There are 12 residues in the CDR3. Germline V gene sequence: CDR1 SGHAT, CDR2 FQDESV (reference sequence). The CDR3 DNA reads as TGTACCAGCAGCACTACCTATGAGACCCAGTACTTC. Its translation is CTSSTTYETQYF.

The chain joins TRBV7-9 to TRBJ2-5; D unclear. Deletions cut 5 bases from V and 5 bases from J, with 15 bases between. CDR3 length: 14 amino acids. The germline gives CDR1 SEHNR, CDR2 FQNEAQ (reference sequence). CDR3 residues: CASSTAGAAETQYF. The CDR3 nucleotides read TGTGCCAGCAGCACAGCCGGCGCAGCGGAGACCCAGTACTTC. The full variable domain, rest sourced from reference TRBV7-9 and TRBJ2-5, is DTGVSQNPRHKITKRGQNVTFRCDPISEHNRLYWYRQTLGQGPEFLTYFQNEAQLEKSRLLSDRFSAERPKGSFSTLEIQRTEQGDSAMYLCASSTAGAAETQYFGPGTRLLVL.

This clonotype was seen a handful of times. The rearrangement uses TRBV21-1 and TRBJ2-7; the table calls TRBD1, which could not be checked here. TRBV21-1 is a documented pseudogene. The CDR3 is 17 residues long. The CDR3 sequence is CASSGQGAPIPAYEQYF. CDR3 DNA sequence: TGTGCCAGCAGCGGACAGGGGGCGCCAATACCGGCCTACGAGCAGTACTTC.

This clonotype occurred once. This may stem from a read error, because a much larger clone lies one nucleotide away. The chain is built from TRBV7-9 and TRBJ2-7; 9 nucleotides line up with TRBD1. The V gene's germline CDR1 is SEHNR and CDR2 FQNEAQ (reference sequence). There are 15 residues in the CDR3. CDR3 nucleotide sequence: TGTGCCAGCAGCCGTCGGGGACAGGGAAACTACGAGCAGTGCTTC. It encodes CASSRRGQGNYEQCF.

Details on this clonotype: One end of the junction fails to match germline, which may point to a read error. The CDR3 bases are TGCGCCAGCAGCCAAGCGGTACTGGGAAACACCAGGGAGCTGTTCTTT. This codes for CASSQAVLGNTRELFF. This chain uses TRBV4-1 with TRBJ2-2; TRBD1 or TRBD2 may be the D gene (5 bases each). CDR3 length: 16 amino acids. Germline loops: CDR1 MGHRA, CDR2 YSYEKL.

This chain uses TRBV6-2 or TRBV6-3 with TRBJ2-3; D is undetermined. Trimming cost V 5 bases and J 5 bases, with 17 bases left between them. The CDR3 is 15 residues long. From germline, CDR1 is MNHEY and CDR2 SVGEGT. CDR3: CASSPGPRPGDTQYF. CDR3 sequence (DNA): TGTGCCAGCAGTCCTGGACCGCGTCCGGGAGATACGCAGTATTTT.

Written as DNA, the CDR3 is TGTGCCAGTAGAGACGAGGGGACTTATGGCTACACCTTC. It is translated as CASRDEGTYGYTF. V is TRBV19 and J is TRBJ1-2; D possibly corresponds to TRBD1 (5 bases). Per the germline V gene, CDR1 is LNHDA and CDR2 is SQIVND (reference sequence). CDR3 length equals 13 residues. V lost 6 bases and J lost 5, with 13 bases in between.

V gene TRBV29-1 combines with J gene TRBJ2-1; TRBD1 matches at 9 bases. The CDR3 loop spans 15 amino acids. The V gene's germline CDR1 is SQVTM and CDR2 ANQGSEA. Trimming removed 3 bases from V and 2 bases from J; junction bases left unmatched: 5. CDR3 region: CSVDRTGDAYNEQFF. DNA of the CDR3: TGCAGCGTTGATCGGACAGGGGATGCCTACAATGAGCAGTTCTTC.

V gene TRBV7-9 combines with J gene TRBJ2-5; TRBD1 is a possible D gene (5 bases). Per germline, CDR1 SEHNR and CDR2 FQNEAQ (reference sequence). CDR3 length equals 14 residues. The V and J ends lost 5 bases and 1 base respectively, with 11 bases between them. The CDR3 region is CASSPQGPQETQYF. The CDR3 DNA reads TGTGCCAGCAGCCCCCAGGGTCCCCAAGAGACCCAGTACTTC.

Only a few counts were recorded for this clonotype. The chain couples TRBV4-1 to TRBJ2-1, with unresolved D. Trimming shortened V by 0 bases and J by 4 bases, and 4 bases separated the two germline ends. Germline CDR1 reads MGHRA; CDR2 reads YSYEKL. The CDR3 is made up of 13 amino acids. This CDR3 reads CASSQERYNEQFF. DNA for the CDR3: TGCGCCAGCAGCCAAGAGAGGTACAATGAGCAGTTCTTC.